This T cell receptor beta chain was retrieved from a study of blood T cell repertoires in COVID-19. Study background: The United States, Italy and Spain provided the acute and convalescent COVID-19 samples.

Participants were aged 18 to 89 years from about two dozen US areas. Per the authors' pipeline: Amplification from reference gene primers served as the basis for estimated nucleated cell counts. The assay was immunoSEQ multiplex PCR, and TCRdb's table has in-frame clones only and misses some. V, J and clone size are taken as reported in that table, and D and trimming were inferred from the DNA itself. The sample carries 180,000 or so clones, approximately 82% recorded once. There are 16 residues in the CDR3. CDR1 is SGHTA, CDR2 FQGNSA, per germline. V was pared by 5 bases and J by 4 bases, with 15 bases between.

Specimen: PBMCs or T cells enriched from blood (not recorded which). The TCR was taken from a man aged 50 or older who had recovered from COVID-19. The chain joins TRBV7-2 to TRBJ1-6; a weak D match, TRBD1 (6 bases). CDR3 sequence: CASSGETGIYNSPLHF. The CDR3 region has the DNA TGTGCCAGCAGCGGAGAAACAGGGATATATAATTCACCCCTCCACTTT.